This T cell receptor (beta chain) was recorded in a study of blood T cell repertoires in COVID-19. TCRdb keeps only in-frame clones here, not all; method: immunoSEQ multiplex PCR. The data contain around 180,000 clones, around 79% of them singletons. Germline-derived CDR1 and CDR2 are MNHEY and SMNVEV (reference sequence). There are 15 residues in the CDR3. V dropped 7 bases and J dropped 5 bases, with 18 bases sitting between them. The origin of this receptor is a man aged 55-75 years with active or convalescent COVID-19. The rearrangement links TRBV27 to TRBJ2-1, with D perhaps TRBD2 (6 bases). The specimen sequenced was peripheral blood. CDR3 bases: TGTGCCAGCAACCCGGGACTCCTAAAACACAATGAGCAGTTCTTC. Encoded protein: CASNPGLLKHNEQFF.